The 21 T cell receptor beta chains below were found in one sample sequenced in a study of T cell clonotyping in hematopoietic cell transplantation. Sequencing was performed with immunoSEQ multiplex PCR; in TCRdb, only in-frame clones are kept and a portion is missing. This table holds some 8,800 clones, about 89% found once. The sequences come from peripheral blood mononuclear cells, collected at the time of graft-versus-host disease after allogeneic stem cell transplant. Receptors were obtained from a male patient between 60 and 69 years old who had an allogeneic stem cell transplant from a related donor, so the T cells may come from the graft donor. Some clones in this sample may be carry-over from other donors' samples.

This chain uses TRBV5-6 with TRBJ2-5, with a weak D call TRBD1 (6 bases). The V gene's germline CDR1 is SGHDT and CDR2 YYEEEE. V was trimmed by 5 bases and J by 5 bases, leaving 13 bases between them. The CDR3 has 13 residues. This CDR3 reads CASRLTGLETQYF. The CDR3 DNA reads TGTGCCAGCAGACTTACAGGGTTGGAGACCCAGTACTTC.

This rearrangement joins TRBV29-1 to TRBJ2-1; 8 bases agree with TRBD2. Germline loops: CDR1 SQVTM, CDR2 ANQGSEA. Trimming took 7 bases from V and 7 from J; bases not matched to a gene: 3. The length of the CDR3 is 11 residues. The CDR3 DNA sequence: TGCAGCGCTGGGACTAGTAATGAGCAGTTCTTC. Translating gives CSAGTSNEQFF.

This chain joins TRBV19 and TRBJ1-2, with D possibly being TRBD1 (5 bases). Per germline, CDR1 LNHDA and CDR2 SQIVND (reference sequence). The CDR3 contains 13 residues. V was pared by 6 bases and J by 8 bases, with 16 bases between. CDR3 coding DNA: TGTGCCAGTAGAGGTGGGGCAGGAGAAGGCTACACCTTC. This encodes CASRGGAGEGYTF.

This chain uses TRBV6-5 with TRBJ2-7; D unresolved. The germline gives CDR1 MNHEY, CDR2 SVGAGI. V lost 0 bases, J lost 3 bases, and 15 bases lay in between. CDR3 size: 16 residues. The CDR3, as DNA: TGTGCCAGCAGTTACTCACTCCCGGACGGAGTCTACGAGCAGTACTTC. Its translation: CASSYSLPDGVYEQYF.

CDR3 amino acids: CASSQDGRMNTEAFF. DNA of the CDR3: TGCGCCAGCAGCCAAGATGGCAGGATGAACACTGAAGCTTTCTTT. The chain couples TRBV4-1 to TRBJ1-1; D gene unclear. Germline-derived CDR1 and CDR2 are MGHRA and YSYEKL. V was shortened by 0 bases and J by 0 bases, with 8 bases between the two germline ends. This CDR3 contains 15 residues.

This chain joins TRBV30 and TRBJ1-5; D unclear. The germline CDR1 and CDR2 sequences are GTSNPN and SVGIG (reference sequence). Trimming left V 2 bases short and J 0 bases short, with 5 bases between. This CDR3 contains 13 residues. The CDR3 sequence: CAWSPSSNQPQHF. The CDR3 nucleotides read TGTGCCTGGAGTCCCAGTAGCAATCAGCCCCAGCATTTT.

The chain uses TRBV7-9 and TRBJ1-1; the match to TRBD1 covers 10 bases. V lost 1 base, J lost 5 bases, and 4 bases stayed unmatched. Germline assignment: CDR1 SEHNR and CDR2 FQNEAQ (reference sequence). The CDR3 is made up of 15 amino acids. DNA for the CDR3: TGTGCCAGCAGCTTAGGACAGGGGGCACGGACTGAAGCTTTCTTT. Amino acid sequence: CASSLGQGARTEAFF.

V is TRBV19 and J is TRBJ2-5; the D gene is possibly TRBD1 (5 bases). This CDR3 comprises 14 residues. V was trimmed by 5 bases and J by 1 base, leaving 11 bases between them. In germline, CDR1 is LNHDA, CDR2 SQIVND (reference sequence). The CDR3 loop is CASSLGHIQETQYF. The CDR3 region has the DNA TGTGCCAGTAGTTTAGGACACATCCAAGAGACCCAGTACTTC.

This sequence joins TRBV30 and TRBJ1-6; D unclear. This CDR3 is built from 14 residues. The V gene's germline CDR1 is GTSNPN and CDR2 SVGIG (reference sequence). V was pared by 2 bases and J by 3 bases, with 8 bases between. The CDR3 DNA is TGTGCCTGGAGTTCAACAGACTATAATTCACCCCTCCACTTT. It specifies CAWSSTDYNSPLHF. The variable domain in full, with the rest retrieved from reference TRBV30 and TRBJ1-6, is SQTIHQWPATLVQPVGSPLSLECTVEGTSNPNLYWYRQAAGRGLQLLFYSVGIGQISSEVPQNLSASRPQDRQFILSSKKLLLSDSGFYLCAWSSTDYNSPLHFGNGTRLTVT.

This clone came up once. The genes are TRBV11-2 and TRBJ1-2; maybe TRBD1 (5 bases). From germline, CDR1 is SGHAT and CDR2 FQNNGV. This CDR3 comprises 15 residues. V lost 4 bases and J lost 5, with 17 bases in between. The CDR3 spells CASSWGPGTGYGYTF. The DNA of the CDR3 is TGTGCCAGCAGCTGGGGCCCGGGCACGGGATATGGCTACACCTTC.

The V gene is TRBV27, the J gene TRBJ2-2; D not certain. The V end lost 1 base, the J end lost 5 bases, and 2 bases lay between the germline ends. The CDR3 spans 12 residues. Germline CDR1 and CDR2: MNHEY and SMNVEV (reference sequence). The CDR3 region has the DNA TGTGCCAGCAGTTTATGGACCGGGGAGCTGTTTTTT. It yields the protein CASSLWTGELFF.

The chain carries TRBV7-3 and TRBJ2-2, with D possibly TRBD1 on 6 matching bases. Trimming cost V 5 bases and J 1 base, with 17 bases left between them. Germline values: CDR1 SGHTA, CDR2 FQGTGA. This CDR3 has 17 residues. In nucleotides, the CDR3 is TGTGCCAGCAGCCCCCAGGGGAGCAGGGGGAACACCGGGGAGCTGTTTTTT. This sequence encodes CASSPQGSRGNTGELFF.

The chain uses TRBV9 and TRBJ2-7; D ambiguous. The CDR3 is 14 residues long. With 0 bases removed from V and 6 bases from J, the gap between germline ends came to 13 bases. CDR1 SGDLS and CDR2 YYNGEE come from the germline V gene. As DNA, the CDR3 is TGTGCCAGCAGCGTAGGCGGATTCGATGGCGAGCAGTACTTC. Amino acids: CASSVGGFDGEQYF.

The gene calls are TRBV29-1 and TRBJ2-2; D gene uncertain. The germline gives CDR1 SQVTM, CDR2 ANQGSEA. V was shortened by 0 bases and J by 5 bases, with 7 bases between the two germline ends. This CDR3 spans 13 amino acids. The CDR3 reads CSVEDHRTGELFF. In nucleotides, the CDR3 is TGCAGCGTTGAAGACCACCGGACCGGGGAGCTGTTTTTT.

The chain links TRBV5-1 to TRBJ2-3; 10 bases fit TRBD2. Germline V gene data show CDR1 as SGHRS and CDR2 as YFSETQ. The trim removed 3 bases at V and 2 bases at J, leaving 9 bases unmatched. The CDR3 runs to 17 residues. The CDR3 is CASSSSTSGVYTDTQYF. Written as DNA, the CDR3 is TGCGCCAGCAGCTCCTCAACTAGCGGGGTCTACACAGATACGCAGTATTTT. The full variable domain, in which reference TRBV5-1 and TRBJ2-3 provide the parts outside the CDR3, is KAGVTQTPRYLIKTRGQQVTLSCSPISGHRSVSWYQQTPGQGLQFLFEYFSETQRNKGNFPGRFSGRQFSNSRSEMNVSTLELGDSALYLCASSSSTSGVYTDTQYFGPGTRLTVL.

V is TRBV11-2 and J is TRBJ1-2; D is possibly TRBD1 (5 bases). Trimming stripped 1 base from V and 8 bases from J, with 23 bases between. Germline loops: CDR1 SGHAT, CDR2 FQNNGV. The CDR3 length is 17 residues. The CDR3 sequence: CASSLGEIRDPLRGYTF. DNA of the CDR3: TGTGCCAGCAGCTTAGGAGAAATCCGGGACCCCCTGAGGGGCTACACCTTC.

This clone was seen a few times. J is TRBJ1-2 and V is TRBV27; 12 positions agree with TRBD1. The germline CDR1 and CDR2 sequences are MNHEY and SMNVEV (reference sequence). J lost 4 bases, V lost 4 bases, and 4 bases had no gene match. This CDR3 comprises 15 residues. As DNA, the CDR3 is TGTGCCAGCAGTTGGGGGACAGGGGGCGGCTATGGCTACACCTTC. Protein sequence: CASSWGTGGGYGYTF.

The chain uses TRBV30 and TRBJ1-2; D remains unclear. CDR1 is GTSNPN, CDR2 SVGIG, per germline (reference sequence). With 5 bases removed from V and 4 bases from J, the gap between germline ends came to 14 bases. The CDR3 runs to 13 residues. The CDR3 sequence is CAWCLGSSYGYTF. In DNA form, the CDR3 reads TGTGCCTGGTGTCTCGGCAGTTCCTATGGCTACACCTTC. The complete variable domain, with remaining parts taken from reference TRBV30 and TRBJ1-2, reads SQTIHQWPATLVQPVGSPLSLECTVEGTSNPNLYWYRQAAGRGLQLLFYSVGIGQISSEVPQNLSASRPQDRQFILSSKKLLLSDSGFYLCAWCLGSSYGYTFGSGTRLTVV.

This chain connects TRBV2 to TRBJ2-3; D ambiguous. Trimming took off 2 bases at V and 1 base at J, with 10 bases between the two ends. CDR1 is SNHLY and CDR2 is FYNNEI in the germline V gene. The CDR3 length is 15 residues. For the CDR3, the DNA is TGTGCCAGCAGTGAAAGGGTATTGGGCACAGATACGCAGTATTTT. Its translation: CASSERVLGTDTQYF.

The V call is TRBV7-9, the J call TRBJ1-1, with no clear D. The CDR3 totals 12 residues. V was clipped by 5 bases and J by 8 bases, with 12 bases between them. Germline assignment: CDR1 SEHNR and CDR2 FQNEAQ (reference sequence). For the CDR3, the DNA is TGTGCCAGCAGCCCAGGTCACCTCGAAGCTTTCTTT. Its translation is CASSPGHLEAFF.

The chain is built from TRBV19 and TRBJ1-2; no clear D gene. V dropped 3 bases and J dropped 5 bases, with 10 bases sitting between them. CDR1 is LNHDA and CDR2 is SQIVND in the germline V gene (reference sequence). CDR3 length: 13 amino acids. The CDR3, as DNA: TGTGCCAGTAGTATTGGGGAACTTTATGGCTACACCTTC. Protein sequence: CASSIGELYGYTF.